This T cell receptor (beta chain) was profiled in a study of Ad26.COV2.S vaccination and SARS-CoV-2 variants. Treatment here: about 20 received Ad26.COV2.S at low or high dose, single or two shots; about 5 received placebo; per-sample allocation not given. Samples analyzed were those drawn on day 63 after the first vaccine or placebo injection. The protocol was immunoSEQ multiplex PCR, while the TCRdb copy is restricted to in-frame clones and leaves out a portion. Here the sample spans approximately 340,000 clones, 70% to 90% being singletons. Germline V gene sequence: CDR1 SNHLY, CDR2 FYNNEI. The CDR3 is 21 residues long. V was clipped by 2 bases and J by 2 bases, with 25 bases between them.

This TCR was recovered from a person aged 18 to 59 who received the Ad26.COV2.S COVID-19 vaccine or a placebo. The chain links TRBV2 to TRBJ2-6; tentatively, D is TRBD1 or TRBD2 (5 bases each). The source was peripheral blood, collected in a trial of Ad26.COV2.S vaccine versus placebo. Here the CDR3 reads CASSEFFFGLGTTTGANVLTF. The CDR3 region has the DNA TGTGCCAGCAGTGAATTCTTTTTTGGTTTGGGGACGACGACTGGGGCCAACGTCCTGACTTTC.